Listed below are T cell receptor beta chains from one sample, sequenced in a study of blood T cell repertoires in COVID-19. Assay: immunoSEQ multiplex PCR; the TCRdb copy retains only in-frame clones and omits some. The data show about 80,000 clones, approximately 79% seen once. Sequenced material: peripheral blood. Source of these receptors: an older man with active or convalescent COVID-19. The CDR3 runs from the conserved cysteine through the conserved F or W. D genes are given only for firm matches. The size entry is marked missing in some rows and otherwise reads once, few, many or a size class.

V gene	clone size	J gene	D gene	CDR3 protein	CDR3 DNA
TRBV28	.	TRBJ2-7	.	CASSPAPLDGLYEQYF	TGTGCCAGCAGTCCCGCCCCGTTAGACGGACTATACGAGCAGTACTTC
TRBV9	.	TRBJ2-1	.	CASSVEGLRTEQFF	TGTGCCAGCAGCGTAGAAGGGTTGAGGACAGAGCAGTTCTTC
TRBV7-2	.	TRBJ1-4	TRBD1	CASSRDRVNEKLFF	TGTGCCAGCAGCAGGGACAGGGTTAATGAAAAACTGTTTTTT
TRBV24-1	.	TRBJ2-7	.	CATSESQGSGSEQYF	TGTGCCACCAGTGAGAGTCAGGGGTCGGGTTCCGAGCAGTACTTC
TRBV2	.	TRBJ2-1	TRBD1	CASKRTGVRDEQFF	TGTGCCAGCAAAAGGACAGGGGTAAGGGATGAGCAGTTCTTC
TRBV5-1	.	TRBJ2-3	TRBD2	CASSWSLAGGNTDTQYF	TGCGCCAGCAGCTGGTCACTAGCGGGGGGGAACACAGATACGCAGTATTTT
TRBV7-8	.	TRBJ2-1	TRBD1	CASSARGQGSWNEQFF	TGTGCCAGCAGCGCACGAGGACAGGGGTCCTGGAATGAGCAGTTCTTC
TRBV25-1	few	TRBJ1-1	TRBD1	CASSERQGLFSEAFF	TGTGCCAGCAGTGAACGACAGGGATTATTTTCTGAAGCTTTCTTT
TRBV30	.	TRBJ2-3	.	CAWSRPSDSTDTQYF	TGTGCCTGGAGTCGGCCCAGCGATAGTACAGATACGCAGTATTTT
TRBV7-6	.	TRBJ2-7	TRBD1	CASSLYSGGEEQYF	TGTGCCAGCAGCTTATATTCAGGGGGAGAGGAGCAGTACTTC
TRBV5-1	.	TRBJ1-6	.	CASSLIGSGQVNSPLHF	TGCGCCAGCAGCTTGATAGGCAGTGGGCAGGTTAATTCACCCCTCCACTTT
TRBV5-1	.	TRBJ2-3	TRBD1	CASSPGQGADTQYF	TGCGCCAGCAGCCCCGGACAGGGGGCAGATACGCAGTATTTT
TRBV6-5	.	TRBJ2-3	TRBD1	CASSSGTGENTQYF	TGTGCCAGCAGTTCCGGGACAGGGGAGAATACGCAGTATTTT
TRBV30	many	TRBJ1-4	.	CAWSRIREKLFF	TGTGCCTGGAGCAGGATACGTGAAAAACTGTTTTTT
TRBV6-1	.	TRBJ1-6	.	CASSDRKNSPLHF	TGTGCCAGCAGTGACAGGAAAAATTCACCCCTCCACTTT
TRBV6-5	once	TRBJ2-3	TRBD1	CASRKTGGADTQYF	TGTGCCAGCAGGAAAACAGGGGGCGCAGATACGCAGTATTTT
TRBV30	.	TRBJ1-1	.	CAWGQMNTEAFF	TGTGCCTGGGGACAGATGAACACTGAAGCTTTCTTT
TRBV5-6	once	TRBJ2-5	.	CASSLNRGTGEETQYF	TGTGCCAGCAGCTTGAACCGCGGGACGGGAGAAGAGACCCAGTACTTC
TRBV3-1/TRBV3-2	.	TRBJ2-2	.	CASSQRQRTTGELFF	TGTGCCAGCAGCCAACGACAGAGAACCACCGGGGAGCTGTTTTTT
TRBV3-1/TRBV3-2	.	TRBJ1-6	TRBD1	CASSKQGIHNSPLHF	TGTGCCAGCAGCAAACAGGGGATCCATAATTCACCCCTCCACTTT
TRBV3-1/TRBV3-2	once	TRBJ2-2	TRBD1	CASSTGDAGELFF	TGTGCCAGCAGCACAGGGGATGCCGGGGAGCTGTTTTTT
TRBV19	few	TRBJ2-5	TRBD2	CASSMLAGVGETQYF	TGTGCCAGTAGTATGCTAGCGGGGGTGGGAGAGACCCAGTACTTC
TRBV28	.	TRBJ2-2	TRBD1	CASSLGGLQGGELFF	TGTGCCAGCAGCCTAGGGGGCCTACAGGGCGGGGAGCTGTTTTTT
TRBV11-3	.	TRBJ1-2	TRBD1	CAIDRGSYGYTF	TGTGCCATAGACAGGGGTAGCTATGGCTACACCTTC
TRBV3-1/TRBV3-2	few	TRBJ1-2	TRBD1	CASSLETGGRNGYTF	TGTGCCAGCAGCCTAGAAACAGGGGGCCGTAATGGCTACACCTTC
TRBV5-1	few	TRBJ1-5	.	CASSLDPGPGQPQHF	TGCGCCAGCAGCTTGGATCCAGGGCCCGGTCAGCCCCAGCATTTT
TRBV2	few	TRBJ1-6	.	CASSEGRQYNSPLHF	TGTGCCAGCAGTGAAGGCAGACAATATAATTCACCCCTCCACTTT
TRBV2	once	TRBJ2-3	TRBD2	CASTRGGGDTQYF	TGTGCCAGCACGCGGGGGGGAGGGGATACGCAGTATTTT
TRBV18	few	TRBJ2-7	TRBD1	CASSPSGGQGAREQYF	TGTGCCAGCTCACCAAGTGGGGGACAGGGGGCTCGGGAGCAGTACTTC
TRBV28	.	TRBJ1-6	.	CASSLAGHGNSPLHF	TGTGCCAGCAGTTTAGCGGGGCATGGAAATTCACCCCTCCACTTT
TRBV13	.	TRBJ1-2	.	CASSTYRNYGYTF	TGTGCCAGCAGCACGTACAGAAACTATGGCTACACCTTC
TRBV19	.	TRBJ1-5	TRBD1	CASRVTGTKYQPQHF	TGTGCCAGTAGGGTGACAGGGACCAAATATCAGCCCCAGCATTTT
TRBV5-1	.	TRBJ1-1	.	CASRQSTANTEAFF	TGCGCCAGCAGACAATCGACAGCGAACACTGAAGCTTTCTTT
TRBV7-7	.	TRBJ2-5	TRBD2	CASTGGGHQETQYF	TGTGCTAGCACGGGCGGGGGACACCAAGAGACCCAGTACTTC